This entry is about one TCR beta chain. The assay was immunoSEQ multiplex PCR, and TCRdb's table has in-frame clones only and misses some. Found here are 2 million to 3 million clones, approximately 93% of them singletons; the top ten hold more than 0.35%. The data were taken from a study of shared clonotypes between healthy human individuals. Germline V gene data show CDR1 as LGHNA and CDR2 as YNFKEQ. Trimming took 3 bases from V and 7 from J, leaving 19 bases between them. The CDR3 contains 16 residues. Sequencing used naive CD4+ T cells from PBMCs. Subset specified: CD45RA+ positively selected. The chain employs TRBV4-2 and TRBJ1-5; D remains ambiguous. This TCR came from a man in his late teens or twenties in good health. Some clones in this sample may be carry-over from other donors' samples. The CDR3 sequence: CASSHTEGRKGQPQHF. CDR3 coding DNA: TGTGCCAGCAGCCACACGGAGGGAAGGAAGGGCCAGCCCCAGCATTTT.